Included here is one T cell receptor (beta chain) sequence, with context. This entry is derived from a study of CD8+ T cells in alopecia areata. Study context: Severity among treated patients was scored by the percentage of scalp area affected.

There are 13 residues in the CDR3. The germline V gene encodes CDR1 LGHNT and CDR2 FRNRAP. J lost 4 bases, V lost 1 base, and 0 bases had no gene match. Treatment defined: oral pan-JAK inhibitor, 5-10 mg twice daily. RNA was isolated and reverse transcribed to cDNA, the sequencing template. Sequenced by immunoSEQ multiplex PCR; TCRdb stores in-frame clones only, minus some. This sample has nearly 95,000 clones, with more than 65% found just once. The rearrangement uses TRBV12-5 and TRBJ1-1; 7 nucleotides match TRBD1. The input for sequencing was CD8+ T cells sorted from blood, taken at approximately week 42, from a patient treated with tofacitinib. The receptor was isolated from a human donor with alopecia areata. CDR3 residues: CASGLAGGTEAFF. The CDR3 nucleotides are TGTGCTAGTGGTTTGGCAGGGGGCACTGAAGCTTTCTTT.